This entry describes one T cell receptor beta chain. The CDR3 extends over 12 amino acids. CDR1 is MNHNS and CDR2 is SASEGT in the germline V gene. V shed 6 bases and J shed 4 bases, with 8 bases lying between them. TCRdb's table, derived via immunoSEQ multiplex PCR, lists solely in-frame clones and lacks some. The sample contains roughly 150,000 clones, approximately 82% of which appear only once. These data come from a study of blood T cell repertoires in COVID-19. Looking at the study overall: The origin of the acute and convalescent COVID-19 samples was the United States, Italy and Spain.

This sequence joins TRBV6-1 and TRBJ2-3, with unresolved D. The sequencing sample was made of peripheral blood. The TCR comes from a woman aged 70-85 years who had recovered from COVID-19. The CDR3 region has the DNA TGTGCCAGCAGCAGTTCCCCAGATACGCAGTATTTT. Translating it yields CASSSSPDTQYF.